The clone carrying this TCR beta chain has just a few counts. The sample is drawn from a study of blood T cell repertoires in COVID-19. The wider study: COVID-19 samples collected from the United States, Italy and Spain covered acute and convalescent phases. T cells, B-cell-depleted T cells, or PBMCs provided the cDNA or gDNA that served as material.

Under the authors' procedure: By means of reference gene primer amplification, nucleated cell counts were estimated. The table came from immunoSEQ multiplex PCR; TCRdb's copy has only in-frame clones and leaves some out. The V and J calls and clone size are taken from that table; D and trimming were inferred from the DNA. Among around 97,000 clones listed, 88% were seen once. V was cut by 5 bases and J by 2 bases, with 12 bases left in between. Germline CDR1 and CDR2: LGHNT and FRNRAP. This CDR3 region has 14 residues. This TCR derives from a human donor in a cohort sampled during active COVID-19. The chain recombines TRBV12-5 with TRBJ1-1; D gene unclear. Material: peripheral blood. This CDR3 is CASGEGLTNTEAFF. CDR3 nucleotides: TGTGCTAGTGGTGAGGGTCTGACCAACACTGAAGCTTTCTTT.